The clone carrying this T cell receptor (beta chain) came up once. Original handling: How many nucleated cells were present was estimated from reference gene primer amplification. Produced via immunoSEQ multiplex PCR; TCRdb's table is partial and in-frame only. D and trimming come from the DNA, and the V and J calls and clone size come from that table. The table records some 290,000 clones, approximately 87% of them present only once. This record comes from a study of blood T cell repertoires in COVID-19. In the study overall: Researchers got acute and convalescent COVID-19 samples from the United States, Italy and Spain. The analysed material was cDNA or gDNA that came from T cells, B-cell-depleted T cells, or PBMCs.

Germline CDR1 and CDR2: GTSNPN and SVGIG (reference sequence). This CDR3 spans 15 amino acids. J was trimmed by 4 bases and V by 5 bases; bases with no gene match: 9. The V gene is TRBV30, the J gene TRBJ2-2; 8 nucleotides agree with TRBD1. This TCR was recovered from a man in his 60s who had recovered from COVID-19. Sequenced material: peripheral blood. CDR3 loop: CAWENGQGVTGELFF. CDR3 coding DNA: TGTGCCTGGGAAAACGGACAGGGAGTCACCGGGGAGCTGTTTTTT.